This paragraph reports one T cell receptor beta chain. Germline V gene data show CDR1 as LGHNA and CDR2 as YSLEER. This CDR3 region has 14 residues. The V end was cut by 1 base, the J end by 6 bases, with 9 bases between. The data derive from a study of blood T cell repertoires in COVID-19. The wider study: Samples came from the United States, Italy and Spain, spanning acute and convalescent COVID-19. PBMCs, B-cell-depleted T cells, or T cells were the source of the cDNA or gDNA that made up the material.

TCRdb's table, derived via immunoSEQ multiplex PCR, lists solely in-frame clones and lacks some. The table has fewer than 300,000 clones, around 88% seen once. The study recruited people aged 18 to 89 years across more than 20 US areas. The chain combines TRBV4-3 with TRBJ2-2, with unresolved D. The specimen was PBMCs or T cells enriched from blood (not recorded which). The TCR comes from a woman aged 40 to 50 with acute COVID-19. DNA of the CDR3: TGCGCCAGCAGCCAAGGTTGGCAGGCCGGGGAGCTGTTTTTT. Translated: CASSQGWQAGELFF.